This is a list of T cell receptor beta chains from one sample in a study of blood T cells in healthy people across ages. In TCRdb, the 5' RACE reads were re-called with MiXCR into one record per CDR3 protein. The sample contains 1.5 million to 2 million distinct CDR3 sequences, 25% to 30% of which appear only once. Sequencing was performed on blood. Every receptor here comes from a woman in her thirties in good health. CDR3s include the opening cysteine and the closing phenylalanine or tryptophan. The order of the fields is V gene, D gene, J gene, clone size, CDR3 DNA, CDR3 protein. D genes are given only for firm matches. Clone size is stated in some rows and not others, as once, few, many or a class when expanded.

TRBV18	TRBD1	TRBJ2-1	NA	TGTGCCAGCTCACCACTTGGGACAGGGTACTACAATGAGCAGTTCTTC	CASSPLGTGYYNEQFF
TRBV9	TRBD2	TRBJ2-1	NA	TGTGCCAGCAGCGAGGGGTTTCGGAGCGGGGGGTACAATGGGCAGTTCTTC	CASSEGFRSGGYNGQFF
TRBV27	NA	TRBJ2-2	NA	TGTGCCAGCAGTTTTGGTCCGACCGGGGAGCTGTTTTTT	CASSFGPTGELFF
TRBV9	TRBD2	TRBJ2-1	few	TGTGCCAGCAGCGCGAGCGGGAGGAGCTCCTACAATGAGCAGTTCTTC	CASSASGRSSYNEQFF
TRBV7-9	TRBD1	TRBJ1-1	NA	TGTGCCAGCAGCTTAGGGGGACAGGGGGTATACACTGAAGCTTTCTTT	CASSLGGQGVYTEAFF
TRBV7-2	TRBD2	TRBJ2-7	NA	TGTGCCAGCAGCTCGACTAGCCCGTCCAATGAGCAGTACTTC	CASSSTSPSNEQYF
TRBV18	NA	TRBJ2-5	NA	TGTGCCAGCCGTGACGATGAGCAGTACTTC	CASRDDEQYF
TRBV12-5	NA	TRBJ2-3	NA	TGTGCTAGTGGTTTCTCCCCCCGAGTTCTCACAGATACGCAGTATTTT	CASGFSPRVLTDTQYF
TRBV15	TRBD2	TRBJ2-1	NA	TGTGCCACCAGCAGGCAGCGGGGAGGAGAGACCCAGTTCTTC	CATSRQRGGETQFF
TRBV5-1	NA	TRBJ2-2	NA	TGCGCCAGCAGCTTGTACTTCAGGGGGGCGAACACCGGGGAGCTGTTTTTT	CASSLYFRGANTGELFF
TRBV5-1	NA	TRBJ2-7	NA	TGCGCCAGCAGCTTGGGGTTGTGGGAAGGCTCCTACGAGCAGTACTTC	CASSLGLWEGSYEQYF
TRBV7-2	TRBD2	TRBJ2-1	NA	TGTGCAGGCAGCTATGGACTAGCGGGTGAGCAGTTCTTC	CAGSYGLAGEQFF
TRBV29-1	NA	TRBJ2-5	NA	TGCAGCTGTTCGGCGGGTTCGGAGACCCAGTACTTC	CSCSAGSETQYF
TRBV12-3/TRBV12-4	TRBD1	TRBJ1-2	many	TGTGCCAGCAGAGAGACAGGGGTAGGCGGCTACACCTTC	CASRETGVGGYTF
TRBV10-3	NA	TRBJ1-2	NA	TGTGCCACCAGTGGCGAGGGACACTATGGCTACACCTTC	CATSGEGHYGYTF
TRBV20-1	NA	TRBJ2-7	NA	TGCAGTGTCTCGCAGAGCTCCTACAATGAGCAGTACTTC	CSVSQSSYNEQYF
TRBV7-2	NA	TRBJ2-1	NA	TGTGCCAGCAGCTTCTGGGGAAACAATGAGCAGTTCTTC	CASSFWGNNEQFF
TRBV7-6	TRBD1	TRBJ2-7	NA	TGTGCCAGCAGCCGAACCGGGCAGGGGGCCTCCTACGAGCAGTACTTC	CASSRTGQGASYEQYF
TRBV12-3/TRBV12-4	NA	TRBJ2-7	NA	TGTGCCAGCAGGGTCAACATATACGAGCAGTACTTC	CASRVNIYEQYF
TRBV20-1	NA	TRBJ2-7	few	TGCAGTGCTAGTGATGGGACCACGATCAGCTACGAGCAGTACTTC	CSASDGTTISYEQYF
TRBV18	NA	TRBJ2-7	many	TGTGCCAGCTCACGAGGTGGAGCCCACTACGAGCAGTACTTC	CASSRGGAHYEQYF
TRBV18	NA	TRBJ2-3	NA	TGTGCCAGCTCGGGGACACACCGAGGGACAGATACGCAGTATTTT	CASSGTHRGTDTQYF
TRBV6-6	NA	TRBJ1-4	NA	TGTGCCAGCAGCGGAAGCAGGGCTAATGAAAAACTGTTTTTT	CASSGSRANEKLFF
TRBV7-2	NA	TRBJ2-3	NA	TGTGCCAGCAGCTTAGGCGGTAGTGGTGTAGATACGCAGTATTTT	CASSLGGSGVDTQYF
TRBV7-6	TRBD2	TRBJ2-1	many	TGTGCCAGCAGCTTTACTAGCGGGAGGGCCTCTGAGCAGTTCTTC	CASSFTSGRASEQFF
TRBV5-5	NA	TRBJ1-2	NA	TGTGCCAGCAGCTTTAGAGGCGGGAGCTATGGCTACACCTTC	CASSFRGGSYGYTF
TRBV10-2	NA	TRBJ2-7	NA	TGCGCCAGCAGTGGTACCCTGCCCTACGAGCAGTACTTC	CASSGTLPYEQYF
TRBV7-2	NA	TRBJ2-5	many	TGTGCCAGCAGCCTGGTGGAGTCGCCCCAGTACTTC	CASSLVESPQYF
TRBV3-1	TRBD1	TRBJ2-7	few	TGTGCCAGCAGCCAAAGACCGGGACAGGGCTACGAGCAGTACTTC	CASSQRPGQGYEQYF
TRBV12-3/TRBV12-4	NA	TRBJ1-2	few	TGTGCCAGCAGTTCCGGACAGCATGGCTACACCTTC	CASSSGQHGYTF
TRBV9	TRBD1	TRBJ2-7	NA	TGTGCCAGCAGCGTCCCAACCGGGACAGGGTTATACGAGCAGTACTTC	CASSVPTGTGLYEQYF
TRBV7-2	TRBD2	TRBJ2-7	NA	TGTGCCAGCAGCTCCAGGACTAGTGAGGGGTCCTACGAGCAGTACTTC	CASSSRTSEGSYEQYF
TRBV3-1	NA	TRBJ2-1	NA	TGTGCCAGCAGCCTCTCGACGGGAGACGAGGGTGAGCAGTTCTTC	CASSLSTGDEGEQFF
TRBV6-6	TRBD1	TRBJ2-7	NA	TGTGCCAGCAGTTACGCCCTGGCAGGGGGCAACGAGCAGTACTTC	CASSYALAGGNEQYF
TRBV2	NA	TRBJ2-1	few	TGTGCCAGCAGTGGGGGGGAGAGCTCCTACAATGAGCAGTTCTTC	CASSGGESSYNEQFF
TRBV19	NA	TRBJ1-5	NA	TGTGCCACTGGCAGCCCTAATCAGCCCCAGCATTTT	CATGSPNQPQHF
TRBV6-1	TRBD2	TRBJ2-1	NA	TGTGCCAGCAGTGAAGCTAGCGGGGGAAACAATGAGCAGTTCTTC	CASSEASGGNNEQFF
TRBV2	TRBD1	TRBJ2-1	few	TGTGCCAGCATGAAGGACAGGCGATGGAATGAGCAGTTCTTC	CASMKDRRWNEQFF
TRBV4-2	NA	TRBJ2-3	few	TGTGCCAGCAGCCAAGAGGACGGGGACCGCGATACGCAGTATTTT	CASSQEDGDRDTQYF
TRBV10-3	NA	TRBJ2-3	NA	TGTGCCATCAGGGAGTCGATCCCCCCAGATACGCAGTATTTT	CAIRESIPPDTQYF
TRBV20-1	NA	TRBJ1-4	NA	TGCAGTGCCCGAGAGCTCGACAGTAATGAAAAACTGTTTTTT	CSARELDSNEKLFF